This is a list of T cell receptor beta chains from one sample in a study of blood T cell repertoires in COVID-19. TCRdb keeps only in-frame clones here, not all; method: immunoSEQ multiplex PCR. The data hold 150,000 to 200,000 clones, with just under 95% observed a single time. The sample was peripheral blood. The receptor source for this set is a woman aged 45-60 years with acute or convalescent COVID-19. The CDR3 runs from the conserved cysteine through the conserved F or W.

V: TRBV3-1/TRBV3-2
CDR3: CASSQDYVFSMRHGYTF

V: TRBV13
CDR3: CASSLWGDRGLVNTEAFF

V: TRBV7-9
CDR3: CASSLAASGTSTDTQYF

V: TRBV4-1
CDR3: CASSPPGRRASYNEQFF

V: TRBV6-2/TRBV6-3
CDR3: CASSYPGWRGGSDTQYF

V: TRBV12-3/TRBV12-4
CDR3: CASSLESEQFF

V: TRBV9
CDR3: CASSVGGASTNEKLFF

V: TRBV7-3
CDR3: CASSRDRGRLNEQFF

V: TRBV5-1
CDR3: CASSSLSTGSGNTIYF

V: TRBV2
CDR3: CASSEGGGYTF

V: TRBV3-1/TRBV3-2
CDR3: CASSQDWRGLNQPQHF

V: TRBV24-1
CDR3: CATGLAGGNEQFF

V: TRBV30
CDR3: CAWKQTGELFF

V: TRBV7-9
CDR3: CARDPREVLDEQYF

V: TRBV7-9
CDR3: CASSSAGPHQPQHF

V: TRBV30
CDR3: CAWSVRGSWTGELFF

V: TRBV24-1
CDR3: CATSDGGGVETQYF

V: TRBV2
CDR3: CASSVDSATSGYTF

V: TRBV6-5
CDR3: CASSDTYSNQPQHF

V: TRBV18
CDR3: CASSRNGQGASYEQYF

V: TRBV10-1
CDR3: CASSESRGTEAFF

V: TRBV4-1
CDR3: CASSQEGGEDEQFF

V: TRBV7-9
CDR3: CASSRQGGDTGELFF

V: TRBV19
CDR3: CASLQEGRTYNEQFF

V: TRBV7-2
CDR3: CASSLGQSYNEQFF